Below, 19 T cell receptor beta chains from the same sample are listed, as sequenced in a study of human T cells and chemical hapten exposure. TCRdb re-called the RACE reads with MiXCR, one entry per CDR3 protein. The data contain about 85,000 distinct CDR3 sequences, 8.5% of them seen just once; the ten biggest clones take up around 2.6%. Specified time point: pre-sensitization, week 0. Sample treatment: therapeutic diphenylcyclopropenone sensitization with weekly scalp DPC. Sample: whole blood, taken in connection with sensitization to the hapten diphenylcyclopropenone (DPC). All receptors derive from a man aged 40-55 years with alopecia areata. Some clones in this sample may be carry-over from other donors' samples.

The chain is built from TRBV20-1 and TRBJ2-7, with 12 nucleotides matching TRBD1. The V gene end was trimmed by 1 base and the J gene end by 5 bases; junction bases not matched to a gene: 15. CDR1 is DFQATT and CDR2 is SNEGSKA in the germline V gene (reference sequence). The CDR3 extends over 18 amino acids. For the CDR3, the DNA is TGCAGTGCTAGAGGCATGAACGCCGGGACAGGGGGCAGGGACGAGCAGTACTTC. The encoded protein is CSARGMNAGTGGRDEQYF.

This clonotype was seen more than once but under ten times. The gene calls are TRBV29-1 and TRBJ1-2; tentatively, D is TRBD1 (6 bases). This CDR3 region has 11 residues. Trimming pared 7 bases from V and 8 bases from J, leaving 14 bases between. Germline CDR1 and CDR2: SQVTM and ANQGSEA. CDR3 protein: CSGGGGAGYTF. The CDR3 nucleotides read TGCAGCGGGGGGGGGGGCGCCGGCTACACCTTC.

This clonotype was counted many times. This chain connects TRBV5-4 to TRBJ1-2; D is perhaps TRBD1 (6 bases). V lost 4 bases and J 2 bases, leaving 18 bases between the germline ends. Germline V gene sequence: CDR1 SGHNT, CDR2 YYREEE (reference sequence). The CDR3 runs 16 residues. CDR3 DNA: TGTGCCAGCAGCCCCTTTTGGACAGACTTAAACTATGGCTACACCTTC. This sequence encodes CASSPFWTDLNYGYTF. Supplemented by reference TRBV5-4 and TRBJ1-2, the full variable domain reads ETGVTQSPTHLIKTRGQQVTLRCSSQSGHNTVSWYQQALGQGPQFIFQYYREEENGRGNFPPRFSGLQFPNYSSELNVNALELDDSALYLCASSPFWTDLNYGYTFGSGTRLTVV.

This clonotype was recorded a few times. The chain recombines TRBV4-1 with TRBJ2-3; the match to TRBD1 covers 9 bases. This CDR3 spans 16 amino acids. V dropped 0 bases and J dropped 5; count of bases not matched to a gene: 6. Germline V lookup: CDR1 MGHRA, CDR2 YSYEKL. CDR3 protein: CASSQEPGQGQDTQYF. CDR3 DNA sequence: TGCGCCAGCAGCCAAGAGCCGGGACAGGGACAAGATACGCAGTATTTT.

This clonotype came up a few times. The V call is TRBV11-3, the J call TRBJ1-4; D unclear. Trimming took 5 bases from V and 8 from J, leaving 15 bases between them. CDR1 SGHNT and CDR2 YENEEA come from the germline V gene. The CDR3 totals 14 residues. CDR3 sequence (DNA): TGTGCCAGCAGCCCCCTCCTGGGCGGCGAAAAACTGTTTTTT. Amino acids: CASSPLLGGEKLFF.

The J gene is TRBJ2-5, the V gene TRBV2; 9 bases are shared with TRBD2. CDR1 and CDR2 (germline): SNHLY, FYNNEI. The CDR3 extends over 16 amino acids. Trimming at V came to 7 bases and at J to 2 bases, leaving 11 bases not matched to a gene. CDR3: CASTPREAGGQETQYF. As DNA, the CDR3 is TGTGCCAGCACCCCCAGGGAGGCGGGAGGGCAAGAGACCCAGTACTTC.

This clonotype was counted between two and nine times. The CDR3 DNA follows: TGTGCCAGCAGTGAAACGGGGTACAATTCACCCCTCCACTTT. It codes for CASSETGYNSPLHF. V is TRBV12-3 or TRBV12-4 and J is TRBJ1-6; no clear D gene. This CDR3 comprises 14 residues. Deletions cut 5 bases from V and 7 bases from J, with 12 bases between.

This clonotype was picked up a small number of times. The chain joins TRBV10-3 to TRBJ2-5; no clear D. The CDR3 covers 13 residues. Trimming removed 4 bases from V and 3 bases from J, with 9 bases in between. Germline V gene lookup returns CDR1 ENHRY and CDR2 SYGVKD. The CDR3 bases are TGTGCCATCAGTGGAAGGCAGGAAGAGACCCAGTACTTC. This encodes CAISGRQEETQYF.

The CDR3: CSAADSGTYNEQFF. CDR3 coding DNA: TGCAGTGCGGCGGACAGCGGCACCTACAATGAGCAGTTCTTC. The chain recombines TRBV20-1 with TRBJ2-1, with TRBD1 as a possible D gene (6 bases). Trimming pared 6 bases from V and 2 bases from J, leaving 14 bases between. The CDR3 has 14 residues. In germline, CDR1 is DFQATT, CDR2 SNEGSKA (reference sequence).

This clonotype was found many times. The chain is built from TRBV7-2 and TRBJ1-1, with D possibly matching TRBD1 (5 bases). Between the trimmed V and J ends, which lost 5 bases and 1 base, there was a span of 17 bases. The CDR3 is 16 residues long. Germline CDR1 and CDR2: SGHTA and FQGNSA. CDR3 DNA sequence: TGTGCCAGCAGCCGCTGGCGAACAGGCTCGAACACTGAAGCTTTCTTT. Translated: CASSRWRTGSNTEAFF.

The DNA of the CDR3 is TGTGCCAGCAGCCGGGGAGTGGGCTACGAGCAGTACTTC. Translation: CASSRGVGYEQYF. The V and J genes are TRBV7-6 and TRBJ2-7, with TRBD2 as a possible D gene (5 bases). Per the germline V gene, CDR1 is SGHVS and CDR2 is FNYEAQ. The CDR3 is made up of 13 amino acids. Deletions cut 5 bases from V and 3 bases from J, with 11 bases between.

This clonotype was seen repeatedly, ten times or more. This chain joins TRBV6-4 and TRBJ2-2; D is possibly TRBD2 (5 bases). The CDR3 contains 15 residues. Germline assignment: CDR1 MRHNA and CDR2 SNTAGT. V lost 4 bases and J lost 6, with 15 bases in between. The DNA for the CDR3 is TGTGCCAGCAGTGGTGACGGGATGGCCCCCGGGGAGCTGTTTTTT. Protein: CASSGDGMAPGELFF.

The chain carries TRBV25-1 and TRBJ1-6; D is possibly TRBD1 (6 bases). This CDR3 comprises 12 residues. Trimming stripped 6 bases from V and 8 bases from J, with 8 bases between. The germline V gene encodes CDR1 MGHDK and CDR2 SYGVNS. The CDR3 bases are TGTGCCAGCAGAACAGGGTATTCACCCCTCCACTTT. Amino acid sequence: CASRTGYSPLHF.

CDR3 coding DNA: TGTGCCAGCAGCTTAGTGCCCAACCCCCAGTTCTTC. This translates into CASSLVPNPQFF. The chain joins TRBV7-9 to TRBJ2-1; D gene ambiguous. The CDR3 sequence is 12 residues long. The germline V gene has CDR1 SEHNR and CDR2 FQNEAQ (reference sequence). V gave up 1 base and J gave up 13 bases, with 11 bases separating them.

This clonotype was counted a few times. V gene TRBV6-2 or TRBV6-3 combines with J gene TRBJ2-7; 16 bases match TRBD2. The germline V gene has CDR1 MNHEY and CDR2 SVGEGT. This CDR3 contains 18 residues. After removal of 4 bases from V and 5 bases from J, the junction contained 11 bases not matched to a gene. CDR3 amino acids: CASSSAGLAGGPGDEQYV. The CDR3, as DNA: TGTGCCAGCAGTTCGGCGGGACTAGCGGGAGGGCCAGGGGACGAGCAGTACGTC.

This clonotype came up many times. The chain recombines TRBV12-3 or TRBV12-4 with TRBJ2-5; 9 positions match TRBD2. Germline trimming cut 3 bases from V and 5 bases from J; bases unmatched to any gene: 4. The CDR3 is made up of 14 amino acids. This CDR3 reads CASSLAGGRETQYF. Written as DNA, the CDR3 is TGTGCCAGCAGTTTGGCGGGAGGGAGGGAGACCCAGTACTTC.

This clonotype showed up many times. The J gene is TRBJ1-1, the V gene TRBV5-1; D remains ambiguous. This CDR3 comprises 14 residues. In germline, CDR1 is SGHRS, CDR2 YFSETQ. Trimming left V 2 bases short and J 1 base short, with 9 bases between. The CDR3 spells CASSLKGRNTEAFF. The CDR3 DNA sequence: TGCGCCAGCAGCTTAAAGGGAAGGAACACTGAAGCTTTCTTT. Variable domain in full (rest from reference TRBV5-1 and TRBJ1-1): KAGVTQTPRYLIKTRGQQVTLSCSPISGHRSVSWYQQTPGQGLQFLFEYFSETQRNKGNFPGRFSGRQFSNSRSEMNVSTLELGDSALYLCASSLKGRNTEAFFGQGTRLTVV.

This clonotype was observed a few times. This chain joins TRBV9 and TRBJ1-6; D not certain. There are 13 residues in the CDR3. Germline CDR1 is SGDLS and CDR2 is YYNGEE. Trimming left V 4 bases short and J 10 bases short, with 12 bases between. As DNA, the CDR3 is TGTGCCAGCAGCCCAAGGGCTTACTCACCCCTCCACTTT. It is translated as CASSPRAYSPLHF.

This CDR3 is CASSEDNRAYEQYF. The CDR3, as DNA: TGTGCCAGCAGTGAAGACAACAGAGCCTACGAGCAGTACTTC. The V gene is TRBV6-1, the J gene TRBJ2-7; D remains unclear. The CDR3 covers 14 residues. V was trimmed by 1 base and J by 2 bases, leaving 9 bases between them. Germline lookup yields CDR1 MNHNS and CDR2 SASEGT.